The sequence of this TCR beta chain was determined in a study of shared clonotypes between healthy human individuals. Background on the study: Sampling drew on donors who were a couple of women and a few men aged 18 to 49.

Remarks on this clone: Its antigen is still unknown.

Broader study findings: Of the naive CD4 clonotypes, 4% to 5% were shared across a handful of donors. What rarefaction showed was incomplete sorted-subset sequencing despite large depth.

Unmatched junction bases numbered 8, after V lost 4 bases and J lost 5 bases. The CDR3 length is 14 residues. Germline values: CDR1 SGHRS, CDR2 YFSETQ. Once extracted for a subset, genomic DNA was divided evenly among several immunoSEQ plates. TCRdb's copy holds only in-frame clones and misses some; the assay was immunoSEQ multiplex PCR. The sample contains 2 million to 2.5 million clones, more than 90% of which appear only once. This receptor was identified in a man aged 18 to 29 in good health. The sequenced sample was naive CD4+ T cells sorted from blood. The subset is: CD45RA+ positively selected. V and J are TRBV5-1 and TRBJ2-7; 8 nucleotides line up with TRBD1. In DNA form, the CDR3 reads TGCGCCAGCAGCCCAAGGACAGGGAGCAACGAGCAGTACTTC. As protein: CASSPRTGSNEQYF.